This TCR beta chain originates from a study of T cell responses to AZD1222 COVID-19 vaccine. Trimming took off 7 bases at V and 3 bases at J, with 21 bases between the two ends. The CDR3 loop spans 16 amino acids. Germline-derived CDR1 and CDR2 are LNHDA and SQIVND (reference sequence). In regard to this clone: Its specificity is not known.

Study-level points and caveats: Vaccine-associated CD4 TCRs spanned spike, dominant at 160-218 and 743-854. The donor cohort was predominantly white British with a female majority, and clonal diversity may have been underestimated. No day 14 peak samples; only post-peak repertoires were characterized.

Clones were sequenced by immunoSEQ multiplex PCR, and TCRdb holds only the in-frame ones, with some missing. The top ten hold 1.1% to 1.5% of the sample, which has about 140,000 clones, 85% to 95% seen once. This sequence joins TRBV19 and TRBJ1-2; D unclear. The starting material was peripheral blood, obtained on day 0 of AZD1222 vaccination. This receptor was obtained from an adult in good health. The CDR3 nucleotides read TGTGCCAGTACTAGACAACCCATGGGGAGGGACTATGGCTACACCTTC. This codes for CASTRQPMGRDYGYTF.